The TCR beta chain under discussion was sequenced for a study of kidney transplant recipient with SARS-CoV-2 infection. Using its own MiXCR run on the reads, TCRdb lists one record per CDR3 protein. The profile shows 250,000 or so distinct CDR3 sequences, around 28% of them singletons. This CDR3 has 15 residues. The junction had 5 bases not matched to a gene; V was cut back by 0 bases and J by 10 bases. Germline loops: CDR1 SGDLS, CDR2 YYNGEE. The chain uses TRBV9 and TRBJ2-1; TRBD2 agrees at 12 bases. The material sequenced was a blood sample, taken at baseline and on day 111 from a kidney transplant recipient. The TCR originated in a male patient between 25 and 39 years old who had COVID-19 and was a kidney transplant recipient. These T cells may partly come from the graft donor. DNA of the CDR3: TGTGCCAGCAGCGTAGAGTCTAGCGGGAGGGAAGAGCAGTTCTTC. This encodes CASSVESSGREEQFF.